The 29 T cell receptor beta chains reported below all come from one sample, sequenced in a study of cytomegalovirus exposure and HLA in healthy donors listed by TCRdb under 2017. The library was produced with the immunoSEQ multiplex PCR assay. For the multiplex PCR, a mixture combining 60 forward primers for TCR Vbeta segments and 13 reverse primers for TCR Jbeta segments was used. Drawn from immuneACCESS, this table holds only the in-frame rearrangements with V and J called that TCRdb kept. Clones are partly lost; checked studies trace under half to an unresolved V gene and leave the rest unexplained. The sample table records fewer than 150,000 clones; approximately 80% of these occur just once. The ten largest account for over 2% of the sample. Sequencing was carried out using PBMCs. Receptors were obtained from a man aged 30 to 45 in good health and CMV-seronegative.

The chain has TRBV27 and TRBJ2-3; 9 positions agree with TRBD1. This CDR3 has 15 amino acids. Germline CDR1 is MNHEY and CDR2 is SMNVEV (reference sequence). V lost 5 bases, J lost 4 bases, and 7 bases stayed unmatched. The chain's CDR3 is CASSPPGQGSDTQYF. CDR3 in DNA: TGTGCCAGCAGTCCACCGGGACAGGGATCAGATACGCAGTATTTT.

CDR3 amino acids: CASRPTSGMGEQYF. CDR3 DNA sequence: TGCGCCAGCAGACCTACATCAGGGATGGGCGAGCAGTACTTC. The chain uses TRBV5-1 and TRBJ2-7; possibly TRBD1 for D (5 bases). Between the trimmed V and J ends, which lost 5 bases and 6 bases, there was a span of 18 bases. Germline-derived CDR1 and CDR2 are SGHRS and YFSETQ. The CDR3 covers 14 residues.

This clone was seen once. Other DNA sequences in this sample translate to the same CDR3. V usage is TRBV5-4 and J usage is TRBJ2-1, with D hard to call. The V gene's germline CDR1 is SGHNT and CDR2 YYREEE (reference sequence). The CDR3 extends over 13 amino acids. V lost 1 base to trimming and J lost 4 bases, with 6 bases between them. DNA for the CDR3: TGTGCCAGCAGCTTGTCCGGTTACAATGAGCAGTTCTTC. This encodes CASSLSGYNEQFF.

The sample holds a few counts of this clone. This sample includes further DNA sequences coding for the same CDR3. The chain links TRBV19 to TRBJ2-7, with TRBD2 identical over 10 bases. The trim removed 1 base at V and 3 bases at J, leaving 0 bases unmatched. The CDR3 spans 14 residues. Germline V gene sequence: CDR1 LNHDA, CDR2 SQIVND (reference sequence). CDR3 DNA sequence: TGTGCCAGTAGTATAGTAGCGGGAGGCTACGAGCAGTACTTC. Protein product: CASSIVAGGYEQYF.

This clone was seen more than once but under ten times. The chain has TRBV4-1 and TRBJ1-1; TRBD1 might be the D (5 bases). Trimming stripped 1 base from V and 5 bases from J, with 20 bases between. Per the germline V gene, CDR1 is MGHRA and CDR2 is YSYEKL. The CDR3 has 17 amino acids. The CDR3 DNA sequence: TGCGCCAGCAGCCAAGTCGGGGGTTCTGAGCGTCGGACTGAAGCTTTCTTT. Translation gives CASSQVGGSERRTEAFF.

In this sample, this clone turned up a few times. The V gene is TRBV9, the J gene TRBJ2-5; D possibly corresponds to TRBD1 (5 bases). CDR1 and CDR2 from the germline V gene are SGDLS and YYNGEE. This CDR3 contains 14 residues. V was clipped by 2 bases and J by 1 base, with 9 bases between them. This chain's CDR3 is CASSVPGIQETQYF. In DNA, the CDR3 is TGTGCCAGCAGCGTCCCAGGGATCCAAGAGACCCAGTACTTC. The variable domain in full, completed from reference TRBV9 and TRBJ2-5, reads DSGVTQTPKHLITATGQRVTLRCSPRSGDLSVYWYQQSLDQGLQFLIQYYNGEERAKGNILERFSAQQFPDLHSELNLSSLELGDSALYFCASSVPGIQETQYFGPGTRLLVL.

The chain uses TRBV7-2 and TRBJ2-3, with TRBD2 matching 14 bases. The CDR3 length is 16 residues. CDR1 and CDR2 (germline): SGHTA, FQGNSA. With 4 bases clipped from V and 6 bases from J, the junction kept 6 bases outside the gene matches. The CDR3 DNA follows: TGTGCCAGCAGCTACCCGGGACTAGCGGGAGTGGATACGCAGTATTTT. It codes for CASSYPGLAGVDTQYF.

This sequence joins TRBV30 and TRBJ2-5, with D possibly being TRBD1 (5 bases). The CDR3 sequence is 14 residues long. From germline, CDR1 is GTSNPN and CDR2 SVGIG (reference sequence). Deletions cut 0 bases from V and 4 bases from J, with 12 bases between. In DNA, the CDR3 is TGTGCCTGGAGTGTATTTTACAGGCCAGAGACCCAGTACTTC. Protein: CAWSVFYRPETQYF.

The chain uses TRBV27 and TRBJ2-7, with 7 bases fitting TRBD2. Trimming at V came to 3 bases and at J to 7 bases, leaving 3 bases not matched to a gene. The CDR3 length is 12 residues. CDR1 is MNHEY and CDR2 is SMNVEV in the germline V gene (reference sequence). CDR3 nucleotide sequence: TGTGCCAGCAGTTTGCCCGGGAGGGAGCAGTACTTC. Amino acids: CASSLPGREQYF.

The chain combines TRBV13 with TRBJ2-7, with 8 positions matching TRBD1. The V gene's germline CDR1 is PRHDT and CDR2 FYEKMQ (reference sequence). Losses at the gene ends were 5 bases for V and 2 bases for J; bases not matched to a gene: 8. The CDR3 is made up of 15 amino acids. CDR3 in DNA: TGTGCCAGCAGCCAACCGGGACAGGCGACCTACGAGCAGTACTTC. It translates to CASSQPGQATYEQYF.

This clone was seen more than once but under ten times. This sequence joins TRBV5-4 and TRBJ2-2; 7 positions match TRBD2. After removal of 6 bases from V and 4 bases from J, the junction contained 3 bases not matched to a gene. This CDR3 region has 13 residues. The germline V gene encodes CDR1 SGHNT and CDR2 YYREEE (reference sequence). CDR3 amino acids: CASNQRGTGELFF. The CDR3 DNA is TGTGCCAGCAATCAGCGGGGCACCGGGGAGCTGTTTTTT.

The rearrangement joins TRBV10-3 to TRBJ2-5, with 7 bases that match TRBD1. The CDR3 has 14 residues. Trimming took 2 bases from V and 4 from J; bases not matched to a gene: 4. Germline CDR1 is ENHRY and CDR2 is SYGVKD. The CDR3 here is CAISEGQGVETQYF. The CDR3 DNA sequence: TGTGCCATCAGTGAGGGGCAGGGGGTAGAGACCCAGTACTTC.

J is TRBJ1-2 and V is TRBV30; no definite D call. CDR1 and CDR2 (germline): GTSNPN, SVGIG (reference sequence). V gave up 1 base and J gave up 4 bases, with 13 bases separating them. This CDR3 is built from 14 residues. CDR3 loop: CAWSGSYGSYGYTF. In DNA, the CDR3 is TGTGCCTGGAGTGGTAGTTACGGGAGCTATGGCTACACCTTC.

The genes are TRBV5-4 and TRBJ1-1; 9 nucleotides agree with TRBD1. The V and J ends lost 3 bases and 6 bases, in that order; junction bases with no gene match: 3. The length of the CDR3 is 13 residues. In germline, CDR1 is SGHNT, CDR2 YYREEE (reference sequence). The CDR3 nucleotides read TGTGCCAGCAGCTGGGACAGGGCCCCTGAAGCTTTCTTT. The encoded protein is CASSWDRAPEAFF. Supplemented by reference TRBV5-4 and TRBJ1-1, the full variable domain reads ETGVTQSPTHLIKTRGQQVTLRCSSQSGHNTVSWYQQALGQGPQFIFQYYREEENGRGNFPPRFSGLQFPNYSSELNVNALELDDSALYLCASSWDRAPEAFFGQGTRLTVV.

CDR3 residues: CASSLLSGAYQETQYF. CDR3 coding DNA: TGCGCCAGCAGCCTCCTGAGCGGGGCGTACCAAGAGACCCAGTACTTC. This rearrangement joins TRBV5-1 to TRBJ2-5, with 7 bases lining up with TRBD2. With 4 bases clipped from V and 0 bases from J, the junction kept 9 bases outside the gene matches. This CDR3 spans 16 amino acids. Germline values: CDR1 SGHRS, CDR2 YFSETQ.

This clone appeared a few times. The rearrangement joins TRBV4-1 to TRBJ1-4, with a tentative D call TRBD1 (5 bases). In germline, CDR1 is MGHRA, CDR2 YSYEKL. The CDR3 totals 17 residues. Trimming removed 0 bases from V and 2 bases from J, with 13 bases in between. The CDR3: CASSQEPGKGTNEKLFF. Here the CDR3 DNA reads TGCGCCAGCAGCCAAGAACCTGGGAAGGGGACTAATGAAAAACTGTTTTTT.

The V and J genes are TRBV9 and TRBJ2-2; D uncertain. The CDR3 contains 12 residues. V was pared by 4 bases and J by 3 bases, with 4 bases between. Germline CDR1 SGDLS, CDR2 YYNGEE. The DNA for the CDR3 is TGTGCCAGCAGCCTTGACACCGGGGAGCTGTTTTTT. It specifies CASSLDTGELFF.

The chain uses TRBV27 and TRBJ1-4; D ambiguous. V lost 3 bases and J lost 7, with 18 bases in between. Germline values: CDR1 MNHEY, CDR2 SMNVEV (reference sequence). The CDR3 covers 16 residues. The CDR3 sequence is CASSFSRASSGEKLFF. The CDR3 DNA sequence: TGTGCCAGCAGTTTTAGCCGGGCGTCAAGCGGTGAAAAACTGTTTTTT. The variable domain in full, with the rest retrieved from reference TRBV27 and TRBJ1-4, is EAQVTQNPRYLITVTGKKLTVTCSQNMNHEYMSWYRQDPGLGLRQIYYSMNVEVTDKGDVPEGYKVSRKEKRNFPLILESPSPNQTSLYFCASSFSRASSGEKLFFGSGTQLSVL.

This rearrangement joins TRBV10-2 to TRBJ1-1; possibly TRBD1 for D (6 bases). Per germline, CDR1 WSHSY and CDR2 SAAADI. Deletions cut 6 bases from V and 1 base from J, with 12 bases between. There are 14 residues in the CDR3. CDR3 protein: CASSPTGTNTEAFF. The CDR3 DNA is TGCGCCAGCAGCCCGACAGGAACGAACACTGAAGCTTTCTTT.

The count of this clone is one. The gene calls are TRBV6-6 and TRBJ2-2; 9 positions match TRBD2. V gave up 7 bases and J gave up 4 bases; unmatched junction bases: 7. Germline V gene sequence: CDR1 MNHNY, CDR2 SVGAGI (reference sequence). This CDR3 region has 15 residues. CDR3 in DNA: TGTGCCAGCACCGCGGGGGGGGTCCGCACCGGGGAGCTGTTTTTT. This sequence encodes CASTAGGVRTGELFF.

V and J are TRBV29-1 and TRBJ2-5, with TRBD1 matching 8 bases. Trimming removed 0 bases from V and 7 bases from J; junction bases left unmatched: 13. The CDR3 contains 16 residues. Germline V lookup: CDR1 SQVTM, CDR2 ANQGSEA. CDR3 amino acids: CSVEDSRDRLGGTQYF. The CDR3 DNA reads as TGCAGCGTTGAAGACTCCCGGGACAGGCTCGGGGGGACCCAGTACTTC.

The chain has TRBV10-2 and TRBJ1-4; possibly TRBD1 for D (5 bases). V lost 6 bases and J lost 0, with 8 bases in between. The germline V gene has CDR1 WSHSY and CDR2 SAAADI. The CDR3 is 14 amino acids. The CDR3 loop reads CASRGGATNEKLFF. CDR3 DNA sequence: TGCGCCAGCAGGGGGGGGGCAACTAATGAAAAACTGTTTTTT.

A few counts support this clone. The chain couples TRBV27 to TRBJ1-1, with no clear D. This CDR3 spans 13 amino acids. Germline CDR1 and CDR2: MNHEY and SMNVEV (reference sequence). Trimming took 8 bases from V and 10 from J, leaving 20 bases between them. CDR3 sequence: CASALDHTLRAFF. CDR3 nucleotide sequence: TGTGCCAGCGCCCTAGACCACACCCTGAGAGCTTTCTTT.

The genes are TRBV15 and TRBJ2-1; D not resolved. Trimming stripped 0 bases from V and 7 bases from J, with 10 bases between. CDR3 length: 14 amino acids. Germline-derived CDR1 and CDR2 are LNHNV and YYDKDF (reference sequence). CDR3 DNA: TGTGCCACCAGCAGAGATAATGGAGCAAATGAGCAGTTCTTC. Translating it yields CATSRDNGANEQFF.

Regarding this clone: Other DNA sequences in this specimen translate into the identical CDR3. The rearrangement joins TRBV27 to TRBJ2-7, with 11 bases aligning to TRBD1. The CDR3 covers 15 residues. The ends lost 4 bases at V and 1 base at J; junction bases unmatched: 3. Germline V gene data show CDR1 as MNHEY and CDR2 as SMNVEV (reference sequence). Here the CDR3 reads CASSSDRGPSYEQYF. The CDR3 region has the DNA TGTGCCAGCAGTTCGGACAGGGGGCCTTCCTACGAGCAGTACTTC.

The V gene is TRBV5-1, the J gene TRBJ1-6; TRBD1 agrees at 8 bases. From germline, CDR1 is SGHRS and CDR2 YFSETQ. The CDR3 runs 15 residues. Losses at the gene ends were 4 bases for V and 7 bases for J; bases not matched to a gene: 7. This CDR3 reads CASSPLTGGNSPLHF. The CDR3 nucleotides are TGCGCCAGCAGCCCACTAACAGGGGGAAATTCACCCCTCCACTTT.

The V call is TRBV9, the J call TRBJ1-3, with a tentative D call TRBD1 (5 bases). V shed 4 bases and J shed 0 bases, with 11 bases lying between them. The CDR3 has 15 residues. Germline V gives CDR1 SGDLS, CDR2 YYNGEE. DNA of the CDR3: TGTGCCAGCAGCCTCCAGGGCAGCTCTGGAAACACCATATATTTT. Protein product: CASSLQGSSGNTIYF.

This chain connects TRBV11-3 to TRBJ2-3; 7 bases map to TRBD2. CDR1 and CDR2 (germline): SGHNT, YENEEA. V lost 0 bases to trimming and J lost 6 bases; unmatched junction nucleotides: 12. This CDR3 is built from 17 residues. The CDR3: CASSLDHPGRTGDTQYF. CDR3 in DNA: TGTGCCAGCAGCTTAGATCATCCCGGGAGGACGGGGGATACGCAGTATTTT. Filled out from reference TRBV11-3 and TRBJ2-3, the complete variable domain reads EAGVVQSPRYKIIEKKQPVAFWCNPISGHNTLYWYLQNLGQGPELLIRYENEEAVDDSQLPKDRFSAERLKGVDSTLKIQPAELGDSAVYLCASSLDHPGRTGDTQYFGPGTRLTVL.

This clone was picked up a small number of times. This rearrangement joins TRBV6-5 to TRBJ1-1; D is unresolved. CDR3 length: 14 amino acids. Germline CDR1 MNHEY, CDR2 SVGAGI. The ends were cut back, 0 bases at V and 4 bases at J, with 9 bases in the middle. CDR3 nucleotide sequence: TGTGCCAGCAGTTACTCGCATCGGAGCACTGAAGCTTTCTTT. It specifies CASSYSHRSTEAFF.